The clone carrying this T cell receptor (beta chain) was seen ten or more times. Its target is unknown. Germline V gene data show CDR1 as MDHEN and CDR2 as SYDVKM. V gave up 6 bases and J gave up 7 bases; unmatched junction bases: 12. CDR3 length equals 16 residues. Clinical Activity Scores of at least 3, NOSPECS grades of at least 4 and durations under 3 months characterized ophthalmopathy patients. Uncontrolled infection, other autoimmune disease, pregnancy or lactation disqualified patients from enrolment. This sample is part of a study of T cells in Graves' hyperthyroidism and ophthalmopathy. Researchers took RNA transcripts and amplified the TCR beta CDR3 regions from them. The TCR CDR3 was amplified in a first-round RT-PCR using the HTBI primer set. TCRdb re-called the multiplex PCR reads with MiXCR, one entry per CDR3 protein. The sample holds 500,000 or so distinct CDR3 sequences, roughly a sixth seen once.

Broader study findings: Blood also showed most of the thyroid clonotypes that were expanded above 0.001. A model of 13 V-J pairs discriminated ophthalmopathy from stable hyperthyroidism.

The chain joins TRBV28 to TRBJ2-1; 10 bases fit TRBD2. This clonotype was sampled from a woman aged 18-29 years with Graves' ophthalmopathy. The sequencing sample was made of blood. The DNA of the CDR3 is TGTGCCAGCAGCTCGAGAAGGGCTAGCGGGAGTAATGAGCAGTTCTTC. As protein: CASSSRRASGSNEQFF.